This entry concerns a single T cell receptor (beta chain). Its antigen is still unknown. This sample stems from a study of OX40 agonist ivuxolimab in advanced cancers. Findings of the study overall: Clonal expansion in partial responders at 0.1-3.0 mg/kg ranked among the lowest. Averaged across samples, CD8+ T cells carried more expanded clones than CD4+ did.

Sequencing was performed with immunoSEQ multiplex PCR; in TCRdb, only in-frame clones are kept and a portion is missing. The sample holds about 72,000 clones; under 90% are singletons and the top ten take around 2.4%. Autoimmune disease history or systemic immunosuppression was exclusionary. Drawing of blood for sampling happened at baseline, at cycle 4 day 1, and at cycle 7 day 1. CDR1 and CDR2 (germline): KGHSH, LQKENI. Trimming pared 6 bases from V and 1 base from J, leaving 12 bases between. CDR3 length equals 15 residues. Sequencing was performed on CD4+ or CD8+ T cells sorted from blood, taken in a trial of the OX40 agonist ivuxolimab. This rearrangement joins TRBV18 to TRBJ1-4; D uncertain. The receptor's source is an adult with an advanced solid tumor such as melanoma, head and neck, liver or kidney cancer. CDR3 amino acids: CASSPDRGTNEKLFF. The CDR3 region has the DNA TGTGCCAGCTCTCCTGACCGAGGAACTAATGAAAAACTGTTTTTT.